This entry lists 2 T cell receptor beta chains sequenced from one sample in a study of cytomegalovirus exposure and HLA in healthy donors. Here immunoSEQ multiplex PCR was the method, and the copy in TCRdb shows in-frame clones only, minus some. This sample has approximately 71,000 clones, with about 94% found just once. The sequencing input was PBMCs. Receptor source: a woman aged 18-29 years in good health and CMV-seronegative.

The chain couples TRBV9 to TRBJ2-7; TRBD1 might be the D (6 bases). This CDR3 contains 14 residues. Trimming took off 4 bases at V and 7 bases at J, with 18 bases between the two ends. Germline CDR1 and CDR2: SGDLS and YYNGEE. DNA for the CDR3: TGTGCCAGCAGCCTGACCGGGGACACCACGGAGCAGTACTTC. The encoded protein is CASSLTGDTTEQYF.

The V and J genes are TRBV11-2 and TRBJ1-2; TRBD1 matches at 9 bases. Germline assignment: CDR1 SGHAT and CDR2 FQNNGV. This CDR3 spans 15 amino acids. Trimming cost V 1 base and J 4 bases; bases outside gene matches: 4. In DNA form, the CDR3 reads TGTGCCAGCAGCTTAGCCGCGGACAGGGGCTATGGCTACACCTTC. It translates to CASSLAADRGYGYTF.